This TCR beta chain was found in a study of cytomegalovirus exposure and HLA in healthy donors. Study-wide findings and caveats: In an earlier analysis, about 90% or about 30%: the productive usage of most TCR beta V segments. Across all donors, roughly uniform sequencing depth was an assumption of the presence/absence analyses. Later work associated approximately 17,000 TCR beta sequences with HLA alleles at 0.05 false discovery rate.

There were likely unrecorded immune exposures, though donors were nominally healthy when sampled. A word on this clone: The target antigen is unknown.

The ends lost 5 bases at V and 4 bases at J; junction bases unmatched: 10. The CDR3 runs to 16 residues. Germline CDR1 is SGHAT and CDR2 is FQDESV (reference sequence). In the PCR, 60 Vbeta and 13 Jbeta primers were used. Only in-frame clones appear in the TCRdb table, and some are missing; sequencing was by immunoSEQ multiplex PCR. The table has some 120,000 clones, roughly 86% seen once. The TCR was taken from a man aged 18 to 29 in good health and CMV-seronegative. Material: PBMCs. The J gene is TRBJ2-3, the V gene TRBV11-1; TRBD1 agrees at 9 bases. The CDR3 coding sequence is TGTGCCAGCAGCCCCCCGGGACAGGGATCGGCAGATACGCAGTATTTT. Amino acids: CASSPPGQGSADTQYF.